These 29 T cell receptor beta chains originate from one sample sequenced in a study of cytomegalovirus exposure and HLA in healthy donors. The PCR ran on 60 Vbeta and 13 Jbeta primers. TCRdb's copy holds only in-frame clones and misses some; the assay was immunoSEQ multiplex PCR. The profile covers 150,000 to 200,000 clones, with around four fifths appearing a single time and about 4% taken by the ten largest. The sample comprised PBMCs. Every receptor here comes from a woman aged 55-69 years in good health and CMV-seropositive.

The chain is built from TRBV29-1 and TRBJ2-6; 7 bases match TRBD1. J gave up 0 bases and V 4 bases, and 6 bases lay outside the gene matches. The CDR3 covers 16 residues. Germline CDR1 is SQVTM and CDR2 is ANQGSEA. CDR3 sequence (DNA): TGCAGCGTTGGTGGGACAGTGCTCTCTGGGGCCAACGTCCTGACTTTC. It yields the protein CSVGGTVLSGANVLTF.

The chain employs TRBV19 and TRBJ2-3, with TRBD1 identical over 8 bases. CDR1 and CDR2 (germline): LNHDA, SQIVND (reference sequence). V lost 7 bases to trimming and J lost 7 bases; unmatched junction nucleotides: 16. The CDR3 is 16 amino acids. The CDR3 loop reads CASMGRGQEHTYTQYF. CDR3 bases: TGTGCCAGTATGGGACGGGGACAGGAGCATACCTATACGCAGTATTTT.

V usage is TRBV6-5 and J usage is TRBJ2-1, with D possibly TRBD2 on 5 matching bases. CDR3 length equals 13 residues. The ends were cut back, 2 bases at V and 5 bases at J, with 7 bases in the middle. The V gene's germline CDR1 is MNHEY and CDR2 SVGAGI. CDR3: CASSYIAHNEQFF. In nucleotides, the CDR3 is TGTGCCAGCAGTTACATAGCGCACAATGAGCAGTTCTTC.

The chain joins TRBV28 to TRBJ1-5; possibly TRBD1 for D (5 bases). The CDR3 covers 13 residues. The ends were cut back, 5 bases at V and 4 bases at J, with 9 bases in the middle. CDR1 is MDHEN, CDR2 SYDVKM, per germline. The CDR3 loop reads CASSLPGNQPQHF. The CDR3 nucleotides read TGTGCCAGCAGTCTGCCAGGGAATCAGCCCCAGCATTTT. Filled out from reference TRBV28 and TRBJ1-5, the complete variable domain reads DVKVTQSSRYLVKRTGEKVFLECVQDMDHENMFWYRQDPGLGLRLIYFSYDVKMKEKGDIPEGYSVSREKKERFSLILESASTNQTSMYLCASSLPGNQPQHFGDGTRLSIL.

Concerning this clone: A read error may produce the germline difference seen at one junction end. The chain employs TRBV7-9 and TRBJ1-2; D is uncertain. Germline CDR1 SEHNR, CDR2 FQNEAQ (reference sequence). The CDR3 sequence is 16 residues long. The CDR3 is CSSSLGSDGRGGGYTF. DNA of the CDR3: TGTTCCAGCAGCTTAGGATCGGACGGCCGAGGAGGAGGCTACACCTTC.

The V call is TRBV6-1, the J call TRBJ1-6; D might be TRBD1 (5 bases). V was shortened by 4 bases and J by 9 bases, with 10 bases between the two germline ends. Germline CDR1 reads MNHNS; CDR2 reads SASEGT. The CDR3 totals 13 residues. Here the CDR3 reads CASSGPGGSPLHF. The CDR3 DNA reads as TGTGCCAGCAGTGGTCCCGGGGGTTCACCCCTCCACTTT.

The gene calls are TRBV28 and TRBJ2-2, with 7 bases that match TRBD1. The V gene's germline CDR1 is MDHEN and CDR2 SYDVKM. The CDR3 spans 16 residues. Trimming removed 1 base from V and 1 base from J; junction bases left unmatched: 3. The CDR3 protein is CASSLSRTGNTGELFF. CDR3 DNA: TGTGCCAGCAGTTTATCTAGGACAGGGAACACCGGGGAGCTGTTTTTT. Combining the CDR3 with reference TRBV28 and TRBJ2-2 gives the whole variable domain DVKVTQSSRYLVKRTGEKVFLECVQDMDHENMFWYRQDPGLGLRLIYFSYDVKMKEKGDIPEGYSVSREKKERFSLILESASTNQTSMYLCASSLSRTGNTGELFFGEGSRLTVL.

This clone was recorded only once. The CDR3 reads CASSLRSRADTQYF. The CDR3 coding sequence is TGTGCCAGCAGCTTACGGAGCCGAGCAGATACGCAGTATTTT. The chain links TRBV7-8 to TRBJ2-3; no clear D. CDR3 size: 14 residues. From germline, CDR1 is SGHVS and CDR2 FQNEAQ. Trimming pared 2 bases from V and 4 bases from J, leaving 10 bases between.

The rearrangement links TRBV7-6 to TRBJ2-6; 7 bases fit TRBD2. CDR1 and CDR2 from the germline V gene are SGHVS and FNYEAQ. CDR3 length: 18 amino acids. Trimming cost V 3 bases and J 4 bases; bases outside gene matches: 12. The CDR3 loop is CASSFYMGGKTGANVLTF. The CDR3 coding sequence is TGTGCCAGCAGCTTTTACATGGGAGGGAAAACCGGGGCCAACGTCCTGACTTTC. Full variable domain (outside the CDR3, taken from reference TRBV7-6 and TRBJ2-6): GAGVSQSPRYKVTKRGQDVALRCDPISGHVSLYWYRQALGQGPEFLTYFNYEAQQDKSGLPNDRFSAERPEGSISTLTIQRTEQRDSAMYRCASSFYMGGKTGANVLTFGAGSRLTVL.

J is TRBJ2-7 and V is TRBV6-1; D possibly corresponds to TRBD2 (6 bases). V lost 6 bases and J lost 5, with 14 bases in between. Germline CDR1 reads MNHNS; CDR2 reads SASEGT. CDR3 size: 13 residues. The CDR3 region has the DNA TGTGCCAGCAGCTTTCAAGGAGGGCACGAGCAGTACTTC. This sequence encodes CASSFQGGHEQYF.

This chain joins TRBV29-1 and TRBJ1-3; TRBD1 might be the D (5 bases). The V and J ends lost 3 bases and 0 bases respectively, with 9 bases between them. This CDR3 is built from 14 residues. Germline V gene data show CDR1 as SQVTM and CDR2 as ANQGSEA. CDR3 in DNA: TGCAGCGTTGAGGGGCGGATCTCTGGAAACACCATATATTTT. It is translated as CSVEGRISGNTIYF.

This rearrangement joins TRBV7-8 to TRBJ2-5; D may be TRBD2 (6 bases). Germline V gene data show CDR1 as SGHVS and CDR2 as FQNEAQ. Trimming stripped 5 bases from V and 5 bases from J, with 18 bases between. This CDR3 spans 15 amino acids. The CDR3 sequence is CASSLYGFGGETQYF. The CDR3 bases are TGTGCCAGCAGCCTATACGGGTTTGGAGGGGAGACCCAGTACTTC.

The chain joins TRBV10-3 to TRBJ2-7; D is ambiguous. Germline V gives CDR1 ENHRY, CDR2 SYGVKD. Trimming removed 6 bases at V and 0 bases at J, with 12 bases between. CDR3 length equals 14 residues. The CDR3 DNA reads TGTGCCATCAGAAATGGTGGGCGCTCCTACGAGCAGTACTTC. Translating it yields CAIRNGGRSYEQYF.

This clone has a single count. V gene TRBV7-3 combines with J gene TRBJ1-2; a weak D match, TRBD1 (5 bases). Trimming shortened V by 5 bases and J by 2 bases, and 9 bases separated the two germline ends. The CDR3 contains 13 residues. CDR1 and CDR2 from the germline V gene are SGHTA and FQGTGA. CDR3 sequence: CASSPGINYGYTF. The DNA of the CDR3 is TGTGCCAGCAGCCCAGGGATAAACTATGGCTACACCTTC.

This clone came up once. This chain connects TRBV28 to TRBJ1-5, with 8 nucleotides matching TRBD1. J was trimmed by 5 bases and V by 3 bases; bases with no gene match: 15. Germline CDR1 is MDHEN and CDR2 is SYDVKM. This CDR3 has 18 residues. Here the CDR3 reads CASSFFSWTGRVDQPQHF. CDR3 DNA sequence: TGTGCCAGCAGTTTCTTTTCCTGGACAGGGCGGGTCGATCAGCCCCAGCATTTT.

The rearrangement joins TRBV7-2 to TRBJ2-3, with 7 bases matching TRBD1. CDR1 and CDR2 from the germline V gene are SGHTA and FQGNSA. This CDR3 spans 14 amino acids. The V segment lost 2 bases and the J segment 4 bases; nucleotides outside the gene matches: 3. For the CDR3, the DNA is TGTGCCAGCAGCTTAACCCAGGGGGCAGATACGCAGTATTTT. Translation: CASSLTQGADTQYF.

The CDR3: CASSEGQGGSKNIQYF. In nucleotides, the CDR3 is TGTGCCAGCAGCGAGGGACAGGGAGGCTCCAAAAACATTCAGTACTTC. V usage is TRBV5-4 and J usage is TRBJ2-4; 9 positions agree with TRBD1. V lost 4 bases and J lost 2; bases outside the gene matches: 7. The germline gives CDR1 SGHNT, CDR2 YYREEE (reference sequence). This CDR3 has 16 residues.

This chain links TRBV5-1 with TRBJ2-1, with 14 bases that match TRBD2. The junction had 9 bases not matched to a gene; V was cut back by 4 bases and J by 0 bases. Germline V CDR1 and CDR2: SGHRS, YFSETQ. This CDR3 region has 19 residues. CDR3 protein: CASSLQGLAGGSSYNEQFF. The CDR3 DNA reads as TGCGCCAGCAGCCTACAAGGACTAGCGGGGGGTAGCTCCTACAATGAGCAGTTCTTC.

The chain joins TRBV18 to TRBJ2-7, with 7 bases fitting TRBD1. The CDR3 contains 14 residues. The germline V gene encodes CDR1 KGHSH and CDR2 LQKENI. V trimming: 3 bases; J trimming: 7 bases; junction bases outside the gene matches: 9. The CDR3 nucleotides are TGTGCCAGCTCACCGGAAGGGGGCATGAGGGAGCAGTACTTC. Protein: CASSPEGGMREQYF.

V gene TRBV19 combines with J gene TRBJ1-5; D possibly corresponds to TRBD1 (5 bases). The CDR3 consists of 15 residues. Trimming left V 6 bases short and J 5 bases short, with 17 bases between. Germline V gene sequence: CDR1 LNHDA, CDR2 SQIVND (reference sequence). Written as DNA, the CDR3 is TGTGCCAGTAGACTCGACAGTCCGCCTTATCAGCCCCAGCATTTT. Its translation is CASRLDSPPYQPQHF.

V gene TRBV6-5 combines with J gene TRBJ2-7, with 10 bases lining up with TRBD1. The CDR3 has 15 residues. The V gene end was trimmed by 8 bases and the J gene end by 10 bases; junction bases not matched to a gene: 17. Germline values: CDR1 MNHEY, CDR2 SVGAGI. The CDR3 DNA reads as TGTGCCAGCGGGGGTTTTGGGACAGGGGAGGGTCGTCAGTACTTC. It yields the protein CASGGFGTGEGRQYF.

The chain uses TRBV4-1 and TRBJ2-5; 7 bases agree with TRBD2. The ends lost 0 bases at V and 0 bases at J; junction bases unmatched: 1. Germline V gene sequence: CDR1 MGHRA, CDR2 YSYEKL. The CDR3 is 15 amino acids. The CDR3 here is CASSQDLADQETQYF. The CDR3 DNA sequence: TGCGCCAGCAGCCAAGACCTAGCGGACCAAGAGACCCAGTACTTC.

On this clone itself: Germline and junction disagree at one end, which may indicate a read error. The CDR3 is CASTLDRTTGCTF. The DNA of the CDR3 is TGTGCCAGCACTTTGGACAGAACGACCGGCTGCACCTTC. V is TRBV2 and J is TRBJ1-2, with D possibly matching TRBD1 (6 bases). This CDR3 is 13 amino acids long. Germline V CDR1 and CDR2: SNHLY, FYNNEI.

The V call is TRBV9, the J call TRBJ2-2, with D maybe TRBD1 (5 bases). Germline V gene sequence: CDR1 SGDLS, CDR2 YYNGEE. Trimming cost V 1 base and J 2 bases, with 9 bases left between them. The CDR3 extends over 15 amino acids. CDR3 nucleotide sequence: TGTGCCAGCAGCGTAAGGGGAAGTAACACCGGGGAGCTGTTTTTT. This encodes CASSVRGSNTGELFF.

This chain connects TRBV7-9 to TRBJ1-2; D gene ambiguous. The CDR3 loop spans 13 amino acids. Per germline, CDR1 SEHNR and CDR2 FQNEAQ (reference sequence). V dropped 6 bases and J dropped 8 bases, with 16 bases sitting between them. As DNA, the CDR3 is TGTGCCAGCAGTTCAGACCGGCCAGGCGGCTACACCTTC. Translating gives CASSSDRPGGYTF.

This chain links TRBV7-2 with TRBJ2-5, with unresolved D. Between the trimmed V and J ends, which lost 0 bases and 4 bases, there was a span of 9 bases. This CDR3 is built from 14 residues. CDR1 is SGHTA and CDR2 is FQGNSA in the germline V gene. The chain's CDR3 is CASSLAASTETQYF. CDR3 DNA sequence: TGTGCCAGCAGCTTAGCGGCTAGTACAGAGACCCAGTACTTC.

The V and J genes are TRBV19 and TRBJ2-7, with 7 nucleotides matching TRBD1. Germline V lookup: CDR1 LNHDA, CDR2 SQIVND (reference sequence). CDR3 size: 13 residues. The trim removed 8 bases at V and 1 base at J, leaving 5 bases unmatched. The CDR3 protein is CASRPGQSYEQYF. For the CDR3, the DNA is TGTGCCAGTCGCCCGGGACAGTCCTACGAGCAGTACTTC.

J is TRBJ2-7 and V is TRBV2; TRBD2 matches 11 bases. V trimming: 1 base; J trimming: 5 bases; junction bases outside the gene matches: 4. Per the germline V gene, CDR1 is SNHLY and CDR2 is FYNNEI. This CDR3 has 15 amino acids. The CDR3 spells CASSEVIAGGDEQYF. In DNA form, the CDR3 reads TGTGCCAGCAGTGAAGTAATAGCGGGAGGGGACGAGCAGTACTTC.

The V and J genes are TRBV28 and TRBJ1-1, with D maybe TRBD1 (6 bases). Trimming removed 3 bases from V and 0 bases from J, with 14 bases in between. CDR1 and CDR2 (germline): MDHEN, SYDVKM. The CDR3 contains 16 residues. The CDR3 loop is CASSLDSPSMNTEAFF. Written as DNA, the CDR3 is TGTGCCAGCAGTTTGGACAGCCCAAGCATGAACACTGAAGCTTTCTTT.